This T cell receptor (beta chain) comes out of a study of cytomegalovirus exposure and HLA in healthy donors. Study observations and caveats: Most TCR sequences showed up rarely, but some public TCRs showed up in many donors.

Concerning this clone itself: Antigen: not known.

V was shortened by 4 bases and J by 3 bases, with 10 bases between the two germline ends. The CDR3 is 13 residues long. Germline V gives CDR1 GTSNPN, CDR2 SVGIG (reference sequence). The study ran its PCR with 60 Vbeta and 13 Jbeta primers. TCRdb's copy holds only in-frame clones and misses some; the assay was immunoSEQ multiplex PCR. Seen here are 72,000 or so clones, roughly 66% observed once, and the top ten hold over 2.5%. The TCR sequence derives from a woman aged 45-60 years in good health and CMV-seronegative. The sequenced sample consisted of PBMCs. The V call is TRBV30, the J call TRBJ1-5; unclear D gene. The CDR3 bases are TGTGCCTGGACCCCGGGGTTCAATCAGCCCCAGCATTTT. It codes for CAWTPGFNQPQHF.